The 10 T cell receptor beta chains below were found in one sample sequenced in a study of cytomegalovirus exposure and HLA in healthy donors. The PCR had 60 Vbeta and 13 Jbeta primers. Clones were read by immunoSEQ multiplex PCR, and TCRdb kept only the in-frame ones, dropping some. Its listing shows 100,000 to 150,000 clones. Sequencing input: PBMCs. These receptors came from a man between 40 and 49 years old in good health and CMV-seronegative.

This chain uses TRBV5-4 with TRBJ2-7, with D perhaps matching TRBD2 (5 bases). Deletions cut 4 bases from V and 2 bases from J, with 22 bases between. Germline CDR1 is SGHNT and CDR2 is YYREEE (reference sequence). This CDR3 contains 17 residues. The CDR3 reads CASSTVPRAELTYEQYF. DNA of the CDR3: TGTGCCAGCAGCACCGTCCCTAGAGCGGAGCTGACCTACGAGCAGTACTTC.

The chain has TRBV18 and TRBJ2-7; 11 bases are a match to TRBD2. The CDR3 is 15 amino acids. Germline V gene sequence: CDR1 KGHSH, CDR2 LQKENI. Losses at the gene ends were 4 bases for V and 3 bases for J; bases not matched to a gene: 5. The CDR3 sequence: CASSHGTSGDYEQYF. CDR3 sequence (DNA): TGTGCCAGCTCACACGGGACTAGCGGCGACTACGAGCAGTACTTC.

The genes are TRBV7-9 and TRBJ1-4; TRBD1 agrees at 8 bases. The CDR3 loop spans 15 amino acids. The trim removed 1 base at V and 6 bases at J, leaving 4 bases unmatched. Per the germline V gene, CDR1 is SEHNR and CDR2 is FQNEAQ (reference sequence). The CDR3 region is CASSLGTGSDEKLFF. In DNA form, the CDR3 reads TGTGCCAGCAGCTTAGGGACAGGGAGCGATGAAAAACTGTTTTTT.

The V gene is TRBV11-3, the J gene TRBJ2-3, with D perhaps TRBD1 (6 bases). Looked up from germline, CDR1 is SGHNT and CDR2 is YENEEA. The germline V and J ends were trimmed by 2 bases and 4 bases, with 16 bases remaining between them. This CDR3 is 16 amino acids long. The CDR3 DNA sequence: TGTGCCAGCAGCTTACGGGGCAGGGGATATCCAGATACGCAGTATTTT. Residues: CASSLRGRGYPDTQYF.

The genes are TRBV29-1 and TRBJ2-3, with D tentatively TRBD1 (6 bases). Trimming pared 4 bases from V and 3 bases from J, leaving 11 bases between. This CDR3 is built from 13 residues. Germline V gene data show CDR1 as SQVTM and CDR2 as ANQGSEA. CDR3 DNA: TGCAGCGTTGGGGGGCTCAGAACAGATACGCAGTATTTT. As protein: CSVGGLRTDTQYF.

The chain is built from TRBV29-1 and TRBJ2-3; 9 nucleotides agree with TRBD1. The germline CDR1 and CDR2 sequences are SQVTM and ANQGSEA. The ends lost 4 bases at V and 6 bases at J; junction bases unmatched: 8. The CDR3 contains 14 residues. CDR3 amino acids: CSVGTGAEGDTQYF. In DNA, the CDR3 is TGCAGCGTTGGGACAGGGGCTGAGGGGGATACGCAGTATTTT.

The rearrangement joins TRBV9 to TRBJ2-2; no firm D call. The CDR3 consists of 15 residues. Germline CDR1 and CDR2: SGDLS and YYNGEE. Trimming shortened V by 1 base and J by 2 bases, and 9 bases separated the two germline ends. The CDR3 DNA reads as TGTGCCAGCAGCGTAACCCTAACCAACACCGGGGAGCTGTTTTTT. It specifies CASSVTLTNTGELFF.

This chain links TRBV4-1 with TRBJ2-3; a possible D gene is TRBD2 (6 bases). CDR1 and CDR2 from the germline V gene are MGHRA and YSYEKL. The CDR3 totals 17 residues. V was clipped by 4 bases and J by 4 bases, with 21 bases between them. The CDR3 nucleotides are TGCGCCAGCAGCCCGCAGGGTAGACTAGATGGGGCAGATACGCAGTATTTT. It is translated as CASSPQGRLDGADTQYF.

The rearrangement joins TRBV6-4 to TRBJ2-3, with 10 bases lining up with TRBD2. This CDR3 comprises 16 residues. The germline V gene encodes CDR1 MRHNA and CDR2 SNTAGT. V was clipped by 2 bases and J by 6 bases; unmatched bases: 8. The CDR3 DNA sequence: TGTGCCAGCAGTGACGATAGACTAGCGGGCGCGGATACGCAGTATTTT. Translated, it gives CASSDDRLAGADTQYF.

This chain connects TRBV29-1 to TRBJ1-1, with D possibly matching TRBD1 (5 bases). V was trimmed by 6 bases and J by 6 bases, leaving 14 bases between them. Germline CDR1 reads SQVTM; CDR2 reads ANQGSEA. There are 12 residues in the CDR3. CDR3 DNA: TGCAGCGTGTCGGGGGGATGGGCTGAAGCTTTCTTT. Its translation: CSVSGGWAEAFF.